This TCR beta chain was retrieved from a study of blood T cell repertoires in COVID-19. Across the whole study: Sources were T cells, B-cell-depleted T cells, or PBMCs; the material itself was cDNA or gDNA.

Participant age was about 18 to 89 years, and participants resided in about two dozen US areas. Cohort placement rested on clinical history that participants reported themselves. It was within 2 weeks before study entry that exposed participants met a COVID-19 case. Assay used: immunoSEQ multiplex PCR; TCRdb lists only in-frame clones, some missing. The sample lists 250,000 or so clones; more than 75% were seen once. CDR1 MDHEN and CDR2 SYDVKM come from the germline V gene. The ends were cut back, 6 bases at V and 13 bases at J, with 16 bases in the middle. The CDR3 extends over 13 amino acids. The clonotype originates from a woman aged 45-65 years who had been exposed to COVID-19. This rearrangement joins TRBV28 to TRBJ1-6; no reliable D call. Sequenced material: PBMCs or T cells enriched from blood (not recorded which). DNA for the CDR3: TGTGCCAGCAGCCTCCCCACCGGGAGTCCCCTCCACTTT. This encodes CASSLPTGSPLHF.